The present entry profiles one TCR beta chain with its context. This CDR3 is also generated by other DNA sequences in the sample. With 3 bases clipped from V and 2 bases from J, the junction kept 1 base outside the gene matches. Germline-derived CDR1 and CDR2 are LNHDA and SQIVND (reference sequence). The CDR3 length is 15 residues. The repertoire was sequenced with immunoSEQ multiplex PCR; TCRdb's copy has only in-frame clones and lacks some. This table holds more than 90,000 clones, more than 85% found once. The data derive from a study of T cell changes during pregnancy in multiple sclerosis. Source: peripheral blood, taken in the first trimester of pregnancy. The chain uses TRBV19 and TRBJ1-5; TRBD1 aligns across 10 bases. The clonotype was recovered from a female donor with multiple sclerosis, enrolled in a pregnancy study. Here the CDR3 reads CASSIGTGGNQPQHF. Here the CDR3 DNA reads TGTGCCAGTAGTATCGGGACAGGGGGCAATCAGCCCCAGCATTTT.